This T cell receptor (beta chain) originates from a study of shared clonotypes between healthy human individuals. General observations from the study: Clonotype sharing among donors likely depends on sequencing depth. Exclusively blood specimens were collected; tissue repertoires likely differ. With a handful of donors compared, around 5.4% of naive CD4 clonotypes were shared.

Of note for this clone: Its antigen is currently unknown.

CDR3 length: 16 amino acids. Looked up from germline, CDR1 is MDHEN and CDR2 is SYDVKM. V trimming: 4 bases; J trimming: 5 bases; junction bases outside the gene matches: 10. Generated by immunoSEQ multiplex PCR, the TCRdb table keeps only in-frame clones and is missing some. The sample has roughly 640,000 clones; approximately 79% are singletons. CD45RA-negative memory and CD45RA+ naive subsets were split from the CD4+ cells. The receptor was derived from a woman aged 25 to 39 in good health. The rearrangement links TRBV28 to TRBJ1-4, with TRBD1 identical over 7 bases. The source material was memory CD4+ T cells sorted from blood. Documented subset: CD45RA-negative fraction. This CDR3 is CASSSSWTGENEKLFF. CDR3 bases: TGTGCCAGCAGTTCCTCTTGGACAGGAGAGAATGAAAAACTGTTTTTT.